One and the same sample provided the 21 T cell receptor beta chains below, sequenced in a study of shared clonotypes between healthy human individuals. Method: immunoSEQ multiplex PCR; TCRdb's copy keeps in-frame clones and lacks some. The table lists roughly 2 million clones, approximately 95% of them singletons. Sequencing was performed on naive CD4+ T cells sorted from blood. Indicated subset: CD45RA+ positively selected. All receptors come from a man aged 18 to 30 in good health.

The genes are TRBV5-1 and TRBJ1-1; D uncertain. The CDR3 consists of 15 residues. CDR1 and CDR2 from the germline V gene are SGHRS and YFSETQ. V gave up 2 bases and J gave up 1 base, with 12 bases separating them. The chain's CDR3 is CASSFEFSRNTEAFF. The CDR3 DNA sequence: TGCGCCAGCAGCTTCGAATTTTCCCGGAACACTGAAGCTTTCTTT.

This chain joins TRBV7-8 and TRBJ2-7, with D possibly TRBD2 on 6 matching bases. The V gene lost 2 bases and the J gene lost 4 bases, with 12 bases spanning the gap. CDR3 length equals 14 residues. Germline CDR1 reads SGHVS; CDR2 reads FQNEAQ. In nucleotides, the CDR3 is TGTGCCAGCAGCTTATGGGACGGGGGTTACGAGCAGTACTTC. Its translation: CASSLWDGGYEQYF.

The gene calls are TRBV5-1 and TRBJ2-3; D is possibly TRBD1 (5 bases). This CDR3 comprises 15 residues. The germline V and J ends were trimmed by 0 bases and 0 bases, with 8 bases remaining between them. Germline values: CDR1 SGHRS, CDR2 YFSETQ. CDR3 in DNA: TGCGCCAGCAGCTTGGGACAGATTAGCACAGATACGCAGTATTTT. Translation gives CASSLGQISTDTQYF.

This chain joins TRBV27 and TRBJ2-1; 8 positions agree with TRBD1. The CDR3 is made up of 15 amino acids. Germline-derived CDR1 and CDR2 are MNHEY and SMNVEV (reference sequence). The ends lost 3 bases at V and 9 bases at J; junction bases unmatched: 10. The CDR3, as DNA: TGTGCCAGCAGTTTCATCCGGGACAGGAAGGGTGAGCAGTTCTTC. Its protein product is CASSFIRDRKGEQFF.

The chain is built from TRBV13 and TRBJ2-1, with 9 nucleotides matching TRBD2. Germline-derived CDR1 and CDR2 are PRHDT and FYEKMQ (reference sequence). V shed 1 base, J shed 7 bases, and the junction held 5 bases outside the gene matches. This CDR3 is built from 15 residues. This CDR3 reads CASSLASGTINEQFF. In DNA, the CDR3 is TGTGCCAGCAGCTTAGCTAGCGGGACGATAAATGAGCAGTTCTTC.

CDR3 loop: CASTPGMGEKNIQYF. CDR3 nucleotides: TGTGCCAGCACCCCTGGGATGGGAGAAAAAAACATTCAGTACTTC. The chain carries TRBV6-1 and TRBJ2-4, with a weak D call TRBD2 (5 bases). Germline V gene sequence: CDR1 MNHNS, CDR2 SASEGT. The CDR3 consists of 15 residues. Between the trimmed V and J ends, which lost 7 bases and 4 bases, there was a span of 17 bases.

The genes are TRBV2 and TRBJ1-2; D may be TRBD1 (6 bases). Trimming removed 6 bases from V and 5 bases from J, with 16 bases in between. CDR3 length equals 14 residues. Germline V gene sequence: CDR1 SNHLY, CDR2 FYNNEI. In DNA form, the CDR3 reads TGTGCCAGCAGCGAGGGGGAGATCGGTTATGGCTACACCTTC. Protein product: CASSEGEIGYGYTF.

V usage is TRBV7-6 and J usage is TRBJ1-5, with TRBD1 as a possible D gene (5 bases). This CDR3 has 15 amino acids. Germline CDR1 and CDR2: SGHVS and FNYEAQ. With 5 bases removed from V and 4 bases from J, the gap between germline ends came to 15 bases. The CDR3 DNA follows: TGTGCCAGCAGCCAAGCGGGGGTTGGGAATCAGCCCCAGCATTTT. Its protein is CASSQAGVGNQPQHF. Using reference TRBV7-6 and TRBJ1-5 for the parts outside the CDR3, the full variable domain is GAGVSQSPRYKVTKRGQDVALRCDPISGHVSLYWYRQALGQGPEFLTYFNYEAQQDKSGLPNDRFSAERPEGSISTLTIQRTEQRDSAMYRCASSQAGVGNQPQHFGDGTRLSIL.

Remarks on this clone: Additional DNA sequences in this sample encode the identical CDR3. The chain joins TRBV9 to TRBJ2-7; D is undetermined. V dropped 0 bases and J dropped 1 base, with 5 bases sitting between them. The length of the CDR3 is 13 residues. Per the germline V gene, CDR1 is SGDLS and CDR2 is YYNGEE. This chain's CDR3 is CASSVEGSYEQYF. The CDR3 DNA is TGTGCCAGCAGCGTAGAGGGTTCCTACGAGCAGTACTTC.

V usage is TRBV19 and J usage is TRBJ2-7, with 11 bases lining up with TRBD1. The CDR3 runs 14 residues. Trimming removed 10 bases from V and 1 base from J; junction bases left unmatched: 6. In germline, CDR1 is LNHDA, CDR2 SQIVND (reference sequence). CDR3 residues: CATRDRGESYEQYF. DNA of the CDR3: TGTGCCACCCGGGACAGGGGGGAGTCCTACGAGCAGTACTTC.

In its sample, this clone was seen a few times. The rearrangement joins TRBV6-5 to TRBJ2-3; D not certain. This CDR3 is built from 15 residues. With 2 bases removed from V and 2 bases from J, the gap between germline ends came to 11 bases. Per the germline V gene, CDR1 is MNHEY and CDR2 is SVGAGI. CDR3 nucleotides: TGTGCCAGCAGTTACCTCCCATCCCTCACAGATACGCAGTATTTT. Its translation is CASSYLPSLTDTQYF.

Note on this clone: Its ends do not fully match the called genes, so a read error is possible. This chain joins TRBV6-6 and TRBJ1-3; D not resolved. The length of the CDR3 is 15 residues. Germline CDR1 and CDR2: MNHNY and SVGAGI (reference sequence). The CDR3 loop is CAISSGMGWIDTIYF. The CDR3 region has the DNA TGTGCCATCAGTAGTGGCATGGGTTGGATAGACACCATATATTTT.

CDR3 nucleotides: TGCGCCAGCAGCTCGCAGGCAGGTCCCAATCAGCCCCAGCATTTT. Translation gives CASSSQAGPNQPQHF. The chain joins TRBV5-1 to TRBJ1-5; D not resolved. CDR1 SGHRS and CDR2 YFSETQ come from the germline V gene. Trimming cost V 3 bases and J 3 bases, with 13 bases left between them. The CDR3 covers 15 residues.

The chain employs TRBV5-1 and TRBJ2-1, with 9 bases aligning to TRBD2. Unmatched junction bases numbered 13, after V lost 0 bases and J lost 9 bases. Germline V CDR1 and CDR2: SGHRS, YFSETQ. This CDR3 is 17 amino acids long. CDR3 amino acids: CASSLESLAGRRVEQFF. CDR3 sequence (DNA): TGCGCCAGCAGCTTGGAGAGTCTAGCGGGGCGTCGGGTTGAGCAGTTCTTC. The entire variable domain, with the rest obtained from reference TRBV5-1 and TRBJ2-1, is as follows: KAGVTQTPRYLIKTRGQQVTLSCSPISGHRSVSWYQQTPGQGLQFLFEYFSETQRNKGNFPGRFSGRQFSNSRSEMNVSTLELGDSALYLCASSLESLAGRRVEQFFGPGTRLTVL.

The chain recombines TRBV25-1 with TRBJ1-4; 7 bases line up with TRBD1. The V and J ends lost 3 bases and 6 bases, in that order; junction bases with no gene match: 4. CDR1 and CDR2 (germline): MGHDK, SYGVNS. CDR3 length equals 14 residues. The CDR3 region is CASSDPTGDEKLFF. The CDR3 DNA follows: TGTGCCAGCAGTGACCCTACAGGGGATGAAAAACTGTTTTTT.

The rearrangement links TRBV28 to TRBJ2-2, with D tentatively TRBD2 (7 bases). CDR3 length equals 14 residues. Trimming removed 10 bases at V and 6 bases at J, with 18 bases between. CDR1 and CDR2 from the germline V gene are MDHEN and SYDVKM. CDR3 loop: CATSRGGGAGELFF. The CDR3 DNA reads TGTGCCACCTCACGGGGAGGGGGTGCCGGGGAGCTGTTTTTT.

To note about this clone: The same CDR3 also results from other DNA sequences found in this sample. CDR3 protein: CASSEWGAGTEAFF. CDR3 coding DNA: TGTGCCAGCAGTGAATGGGGGGCCGGCACTGAAGCTTTCTTT. This chain links TRBV6-1 with TRBJ1-1; a weak D match, TRBD1 (6 bases). V gave up 2 bases and J gave up 4 bases, with 11 bases separating them. The CDR3 totals 14 residues. Per germline, CDR1 MNHNS and CDR2 SASEGT.

This clone was picked up many times. The V and J genes are TRBV30 and TRBJ2-1, with 9 bases matching TRBD1. In germline, CDR1 is GTSNPN, CDR2 SVGIG (reference sequence). The CDR3 consists of 16 residues. Trimming at V came to 2 bases and at J to 8 bases, leaving 13 bases not matched to a gene. Here the CDR3 DNA reads TGTGCCTGGAGTCCACCTCCCGGACAGGGGAGGGATGAGCAGTTCTTC. Encoded protein: CAWSPPPGQGRDEQFF.

The chain employs TRBV5-6 and TRBJ2-1; 10 bases fit TRBD2. Trimming took 3 bases from V and 3 from J; bases not matched to a gene: 9. In germline, CDR1 is SGHDT, CDR2 YYEEEE. The CDR3 covers 17 residues. The CDR3 region is CASSWILAGADYNEQFF. In DNA, the CDR3 is TGTGCCAGCAGCTGGATCCTAGCGGGAGCGGACTACAATGAGCAGTTCTTC.

The chain carries TRBV5-1 and TRBJ2-3, with 13 bases identical to TRBD2. CDR3 length: 14 residues. J gave up 4 bases and V 8 bases, and 4 bases lay outside the gene matches. CDR1 and CDR2 (germline): SGHRS, YFSETQ. In DNA form, the CDR3 reads TGCGCCAGTGGACTAGCGGGGGCTGCAGATACGCAGTATTTT. Translation: CASGLAGAADTQYF.

The chain links TRBV6-1 to TRBJ1-3; D may be TRBD1 (6 bases). CDR3 length: 14 amino acids. Germline assignment: CDR1 MNHNS and CDR2 SASEGT. V was trimmed by 6 bases and J by 2 bases, leaving 11 bases between them. The CDR3 DNA reads as TGTGCCAGCAGAAACAGGGCCCCTGGAAACACCATATATTTT. Its protein is CASRNRAPGNTIYF.